This entry lists 12 T cell receptor beta chains sequenced from one sample in a study of OX40 agonist ivuxolimab in advanced cancers. Method: immunoSEQ multiplex PCR; TCRdb's copy keeps in-frame clones and lacks some. The sample lists tens of thousands of clones, about 85% occurring once. Sequencing used CD4+ or CD8+ T cells sorted from blood, obtained in a trial of the OX40 agonist ivuxolimab. These receptors came from an adult with an advanced solid tumor such as melanoma, head and neck, liver or kidney cancer.

The chain recombines TRBV18 with TRBJ2-1; 7 nucleotides line up with TRBD1. Germline V lookup: CDR1 KGHSH, CDR2 LQKENI. V was pared by 3 bases and J by 4 bases, with 12 bases of the junction left unmatched. There are 17 residues in the CDR3. This CDR3 reads CASSPNAWTGKYNEQFF. The CDR3 bases are TGTGCCAGCTCACCCAACGCTTGGACAGGTAAATACAATGAGCAGTTCTTC. Full variable domain (outside the CDR3, taken from reference TRBV18 and TRBJ2-1): NAGVMQNPRHLVRRRGQEARLRCSPMKGHSHVYWYRQLPEEGLKFMVYLQKENIIDESGMPKERFSAEFPKEGPSILRIQQVVRGDSAAYFCASSPNAWTGKYNEQFFGPGTRLTVL.

With respect to this clone: Distinct nucleotide sequences in the sample also encode this CDR3. CDR3 sequence (DNA): TGTGCCATCAGTGAGTCGGGGGGTCAGCCCCAGCATTTT. Protein: CAISESGGQPQHF. V gene TRBV10-3 combines with J gene TRBJ1-5, with TRBD1 as a possible D gene (5 bases). The CDR3 runs 13 residues. Germline-derived CDR1 and CDR2 are ENHRY and SYGVKD. Trimming pared 0 bases from V and 6 bases from J, leaving 6 bases between.

Notes on this clone: Within the sample, other DNA sequences also encode this same CDR3. J is TRBJ2-1 and V is TRBV2; 10 positions agree with TRBD2. Germline values: CDR1 SNHLY, CDR2 FYNNEI. This CDR3 is built from 14 residues. J gave up 5 bases and V 8 bases, and 6 bases lay outside the gene matches. The CDR3 region is CASRGSGGDNEQFF. The CDR3 DNA reads as TGTGCCAGCCGAGGGAGCGGGGGGGACAATGAGCAGTTCTTC.

The chain joins TRBV30 to TRBJ2-1, with D possibly matching TRBD2 (5 bases). CDR1 is GTSNPN, CDR2 SVGIG, per germline (reference sequence). The CDR3 is made up of 13 amino acids. V lost 2 bases, J lost 7 bases, and 12 bases lay in between. The CDR3 sequence is CAWSRGMGNEQFF. CDR3 coding DNA: TGTGCCTGGAGTAGAGGGATGGGAAATGAGCAGTTCTTC.

The chain couples TRBV11-3 to TRBJ2-1, with 8 bases aligning to TRBD2. CDR1 and CDR2 (germline): SGHNT, YENEEA. V lost 2 bases and J lost 3; bases outside the gene matches: 3. The CDR3 has 15 residues. CDR3 in DNA: TGTGCCAGCAGCTTATCTAGCGGGTTCTACAATGAGCAGTTCTTC. Amino acid sequence: CASSLSSGFYNEQFF.

The V and J genes are TRBV6-6 and TRBJ2-2; 10 positions agree with TRBD1. The germline V gene encodes CDR1 MNHNY and CDR2 SVGAGI (reference sequence). Germline trimming cut 6 bases from V and 7 bases from J; bases unmatched to any gene: 2. The CDR3 extends over 13 amino acids. This CDR3 is CASRTGGGGELFF. The DNA for the CDR3 is TGTGCCAGCAGGACAGGGGGCGGCGGGGAGCTGTTTTTT.

This clone was counted once. The CDR3 bases are TGTGCCAGCAGTTTATCCAGCCCTGAGGACACCATATATTTT. This encodes CASSLSSPEDTIYF. This chain links TRBV27 with TRBJ1-3; no clear D. V lost 0 bases, J lost 8 bases, and 11 bases lay in between. This CDR3 spans 14 amino acids. Germline loops: CDR1 MNHEY, CDR2 SMNVEV (reference sequence).

The CDR3 DNA is TGTGCCAGCAGCCCAGCGGGGAGGGGGACACGCTACGAGCAGTACTTC. It codes for CASSPAGRGTRYEQYF. J is TRBJ2-7 and V is TRBV7-2; maybe TRBD2 (7 bases). Germline values: CDR1 SGHTA, CDR2 FQGNSA. Trimming cost V 5 bases and J 3 bases, with 20 bases left between them. The CDR3 runs 16 residues.

The CDR3 sequence is CASSRDSDNEQFF. The CDR3 bases are TGTGCCAGCAGCCGGGACTCTGACAATGAGCAGTTCTTC. This chain uses TRBV7-2 with TRBJ2-1; maybe TRBD2 (6 bases). This CDR3 spans 13 amino acids. V was shortened by 5 bases and J by 5 bases, with 10 bases between the two germline ends. Germline V gene lookup returns CDR1 SGHTA and CDR2 FQGNSA.

The rearrangement links TRBV6-1 to TRBJ1-5; D call uncertain. The germline gives CDR1 MNHNS, CDR2 SASEGT. The CDR3 contains 14 residues. Trimming removed 2 bases at V and 4 bases at J, with 9 bases between. In DNA, the CDR3 is TGTGCCAGCAGTGAATTAGCGGGGAATCAGCCCCAGCATTTT. It yields the protein CASSELAGNQPQHF.

The V and J genes are TRBV7-2 and TRBJ2-7; 11 nucleotides line up with TRBD2. The J segment lost 5 bases and the V segment lost 2 bases, leaving 11 bases of the junction unmatched. The CDR3 has 17 amino acids. Per germline, CDR1 SGHTA and CDR2 FQGNSA. CDR3 sequence: CASSLISGRAVRNEQYF. The CDR3 DNA is TGTGCCAGCAGCTTAATTAGCGGGAGGGCGGTGCGAAACGAGCAGTACTTC.

This clone appeared a single time. This chain connects TRBV6-5 to TRBJ2-7; D is perhaps TRBD1 (5 bases). Germline values: CDR1 MNHEY, CDR2 SVGAGI. Trimming stripped 0 bases from V and 2 bases from J, with 14 bases between. CDR3 length equals 16 residues. CDR3 loop: CASSYSSWEGAYEQYF. DNA of the CDR3: TGTGCCAGCAGTTACTCGAGTTGGGAAGGGGCCTACGAGCAGTACTTC.